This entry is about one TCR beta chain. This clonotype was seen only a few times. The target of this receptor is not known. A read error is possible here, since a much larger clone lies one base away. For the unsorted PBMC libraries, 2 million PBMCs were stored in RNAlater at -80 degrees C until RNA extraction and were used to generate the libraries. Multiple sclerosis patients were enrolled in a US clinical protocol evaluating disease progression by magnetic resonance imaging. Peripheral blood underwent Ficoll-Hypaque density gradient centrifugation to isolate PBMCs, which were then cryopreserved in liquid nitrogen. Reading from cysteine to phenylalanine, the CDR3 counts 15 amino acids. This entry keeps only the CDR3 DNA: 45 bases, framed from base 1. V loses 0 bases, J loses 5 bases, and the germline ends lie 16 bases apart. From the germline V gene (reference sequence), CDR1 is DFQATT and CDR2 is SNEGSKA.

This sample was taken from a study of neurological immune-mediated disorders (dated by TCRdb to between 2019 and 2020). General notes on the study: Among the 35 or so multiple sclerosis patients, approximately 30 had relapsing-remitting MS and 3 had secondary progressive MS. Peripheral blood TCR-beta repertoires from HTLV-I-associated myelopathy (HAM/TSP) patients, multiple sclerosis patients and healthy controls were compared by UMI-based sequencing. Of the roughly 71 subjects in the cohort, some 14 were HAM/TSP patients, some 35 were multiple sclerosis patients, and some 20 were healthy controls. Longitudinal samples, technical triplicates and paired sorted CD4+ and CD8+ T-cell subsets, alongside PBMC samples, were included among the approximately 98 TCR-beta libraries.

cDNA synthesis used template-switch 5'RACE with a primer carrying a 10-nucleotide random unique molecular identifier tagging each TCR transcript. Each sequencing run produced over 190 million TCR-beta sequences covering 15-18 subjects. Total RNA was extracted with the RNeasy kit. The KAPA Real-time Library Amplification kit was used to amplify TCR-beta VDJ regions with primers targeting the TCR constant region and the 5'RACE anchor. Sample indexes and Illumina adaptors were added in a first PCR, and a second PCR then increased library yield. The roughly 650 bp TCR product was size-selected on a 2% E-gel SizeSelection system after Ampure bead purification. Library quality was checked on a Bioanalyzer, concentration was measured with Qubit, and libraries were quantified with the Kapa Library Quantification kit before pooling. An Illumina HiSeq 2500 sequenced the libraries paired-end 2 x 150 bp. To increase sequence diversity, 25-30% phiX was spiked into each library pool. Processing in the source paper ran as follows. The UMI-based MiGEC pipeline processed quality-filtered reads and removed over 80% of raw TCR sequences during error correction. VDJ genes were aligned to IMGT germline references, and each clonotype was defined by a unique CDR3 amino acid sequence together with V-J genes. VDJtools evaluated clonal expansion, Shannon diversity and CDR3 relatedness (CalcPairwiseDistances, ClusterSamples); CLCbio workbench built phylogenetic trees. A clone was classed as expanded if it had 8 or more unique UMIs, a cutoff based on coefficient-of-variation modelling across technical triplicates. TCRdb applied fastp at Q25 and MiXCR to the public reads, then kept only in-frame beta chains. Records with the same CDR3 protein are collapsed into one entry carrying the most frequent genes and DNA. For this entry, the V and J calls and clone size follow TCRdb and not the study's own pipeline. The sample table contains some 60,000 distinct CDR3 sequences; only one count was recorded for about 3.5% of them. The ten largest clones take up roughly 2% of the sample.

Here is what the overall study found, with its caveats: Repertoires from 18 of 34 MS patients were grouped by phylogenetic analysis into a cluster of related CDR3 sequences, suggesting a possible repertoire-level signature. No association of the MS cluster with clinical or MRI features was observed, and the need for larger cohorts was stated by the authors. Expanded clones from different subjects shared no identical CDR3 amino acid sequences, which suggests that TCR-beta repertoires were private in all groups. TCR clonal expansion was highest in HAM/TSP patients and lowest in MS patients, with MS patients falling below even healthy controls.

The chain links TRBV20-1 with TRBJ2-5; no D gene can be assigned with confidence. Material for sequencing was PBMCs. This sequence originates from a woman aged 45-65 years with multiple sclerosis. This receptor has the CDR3 CSARDQAESWETQYF. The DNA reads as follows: TGCAGTGCTAGAGATCAAGCTGAATCATGGGAGACCCAGTACTTC.